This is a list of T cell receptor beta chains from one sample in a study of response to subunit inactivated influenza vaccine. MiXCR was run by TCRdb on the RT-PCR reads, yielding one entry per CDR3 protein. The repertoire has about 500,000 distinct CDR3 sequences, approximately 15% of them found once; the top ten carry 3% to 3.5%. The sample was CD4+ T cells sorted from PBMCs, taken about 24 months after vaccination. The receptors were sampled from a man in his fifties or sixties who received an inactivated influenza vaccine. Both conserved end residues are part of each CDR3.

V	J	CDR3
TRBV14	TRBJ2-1	CASSQPGTLRGEQFF
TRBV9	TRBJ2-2	CASSVDGGQNTGELFF
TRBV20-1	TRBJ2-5	CSARSLRSPVTQYF
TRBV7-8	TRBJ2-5	CASISGPSPYQETQYF
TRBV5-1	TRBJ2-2	CASSLPAGPGELFF
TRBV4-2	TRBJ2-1	CASSQALAAEQFF
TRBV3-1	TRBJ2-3	CASNSEGGTQYF
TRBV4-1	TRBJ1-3	CASSHGQGRAVYF
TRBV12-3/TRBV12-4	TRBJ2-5	CASSLEARANQETQYF
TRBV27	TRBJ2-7	CASRPDMTKPTSSYEQYF
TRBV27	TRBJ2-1	CASSPYDPASYNEQFF
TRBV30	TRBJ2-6	CAWRQPGANVLTF
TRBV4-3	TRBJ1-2	CASSQDWGSPLYTF
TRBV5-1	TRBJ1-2	CASSWDRGPNGYTF
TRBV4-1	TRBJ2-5	CASSPDVGQGIETQYF
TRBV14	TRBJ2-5	CASSQVGREETQYF
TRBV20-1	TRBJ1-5	CSARAPTGGNQPQHF
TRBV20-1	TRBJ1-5	CSARQGRGLSNQPQHF
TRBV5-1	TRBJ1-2	CASSPAGTGFNGYTF
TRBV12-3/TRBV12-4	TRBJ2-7	CASSLSQGADEQYF
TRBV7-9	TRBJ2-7	CASSLLQGGAYEQYF
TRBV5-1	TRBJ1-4	CASGLIGGREKLFF
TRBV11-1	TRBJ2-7	CASSSPGLAGYLNYEQYF
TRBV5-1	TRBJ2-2	CASSLVVGATGELFF
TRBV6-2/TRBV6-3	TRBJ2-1	CASSYSTDRGLNEQFF
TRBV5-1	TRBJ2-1	CASSLLSGGADEQFF
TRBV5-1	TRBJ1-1	CASSGRNEAFF
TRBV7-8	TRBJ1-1	CASSLVTGRTEAFF
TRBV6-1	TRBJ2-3	CASSPIRLSTDTQYF
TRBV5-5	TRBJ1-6	CASSAGQGISPLHF